The T cell receptor beta chain under discussion was sequenced for a study of T cell responses to AZD1222 COVID-19 vaccine. Points from the study as a whole: Only after the peak T cell response were repertoires sampled. Of spike-specific TCRs, nearly half reportedly target regions left unmutated in variants. Elevations in Spike-specific TCR breadth and depth followed administration of two AZD1222 doses. Clonal diversity may have been underestimated in mostly white British donors.

The CDR3 covers 17 residues. CDR1 is SGHNT, CDR2 YYREEE, per germline (reference sequence). With 3 bases removed from V and 0 bases from J, the gap between germline ends came to 13 bases. The protocol was immunoSEQ multiplex PCR, while the TCRdb copy is restricted to in-frame clones and leaves out a portion. In the table there are approximately 80,000 clones, around 90% of which are singletons. As for this clone: The antigen is not known.

The receptor was isolated from an adult in good health. The chain has TRBV5-4 and TRBJ1-6; D is possibly TRBD1 (5 bases). This sample comprised peripheral blood, obtained on day 0 of AZD1222 vaccination. The DNA of the CDR3 is TGTGCCAGCAGCTCGTACAGGAGCCGCTCCTATAATTCACCCCTCCACTTT. This codes for CASSSYRSRSYNSPLHF.